This T cell receptor beta chain was captured by sequencing in a study of breast tumors, draining lymph nodes, adjacent tissues. General study points: Tumor and nontumor repertoires were significantly more similar in luminal-like than in basal-like breast cancer. The data were judged consistent with most tumor T cells coming from lymph node and expanding in tumor. Tumors had less TCR diversity than lymph nodes, more than nontumor tissue.

One entry per CDR3 protein results from TCRdb running MiXCR on the multiplex PCR reads. The top ten hold around 4.5% of the sample, which has over 150,000 distinct CDR3 sequences, approximately 33% seen once. Regarding this clonotype: The antigen remains unidentified.

Samples came from axillary lymph nodes draining the breast cancer. The clonotype was recovered from a female donor with breast cancer. Some clones in this sample may be carry-over from other donors' samples. Sample: axillary lymph node tissue.

CDR3 region: CASGGVDSNQPQHF. The CDR3 region has the DNA TGTGCCAGTGGAGGGGTAGATAGCAATCAGCCCCAGCATTTT. V usage is TRBV19 and J usage is TRBJ1-5; the D gene is possibly TRBD1 (5 bases). Trimming removed 8 bases at V and 0 bases at J, with 11 bases between. Per the germline V gene, CDR1 is LNHDA and CDR2 is SQIVND (reference sequence). This CDR3 has 14 residues.